Following are 22 T cell receptor beta chains from one sample sequenced in a study of blood T cell repertoires in COVID-19. The protocol was immunoSEQ multiplex PCR, while the TCRdb copy is restricted to in-frame clones and leaves out a portion. The table includes approximately 130,000 clones, about 87% detected once. Sequencing input: peripheral blood. Every receptor here comes from a woman aged 50 to 60 with acute or convalescent COVID-19.

This clone was seen a single time. The V and J genes are TRBV4-3 and TRBJ2-3; D gene unclear. The length of the CDR3 is 15 residues. Germline V gene lookup returns CDR1 LGHNA and CDR2 YSLEER. The ends were cut back, 0 bases at V and 2 bases at J, with 9 bases in the middle. The CDR3 bases are TGCGCCAGCAGCCAAGAATGGCAGATCACAGATACGCAGTATTTT. It codes for CASSQEWQITDTQYF.

The chain recombines TRBV30 with TRBJ2-7; 11 nucleotides align to TRBD1. J was trimmed by 9 bases and V by 1 base; bases with no gene match: 11. The CDR3 sequence is 15 residues long. Germline CDR1 GTSNPN, CDR2 SVGIG (reference sequence). CDR3 sequence: CAWSASDRGLSGQYF. CDR3 nucleotide sequence: TGTGCCTGGAGTGCCTCGGACAGGGGGCTATCCGGGCAGTACTTC.

V and J are TRBV24-1 and TRBJ1-4, with 8 bases identical to TRBD1. This CDR3 has 14 residues. Germline CDR1 and CDR2: KGHDR and SFDVKD. V was clipped by 4 bases and J by 10 bases; unmatched bases: 7. The CDR3 DNA follows: TGTGCCACCAGTGACCCTGGACAGGGTGGAAAACTGTTTTTT. Translated: CATSDPGQGGKLFF.

The V gene is TRBV19, the J gene TRBJ2-7; possible D gene TRBD1, 6 bases. This CDR3 has 14 residues. Trimming took off 3 bases at V and 3 bases at J, with 12 bases between the two ends. Per germline, CDR1 LNHDA and CDR2 SQIVND (reference sequence). For the CDR3, the DNA is TGTGCCAGTAGTATCGGACAGCAGAGCTACGAGCAGTACTTC. Translated: CASSIGQQSYEQYF.

The CDR3 protein is CASSSYRGDMQETQYF. In DNA form, the CDR3 reads TGTGCCAGCAGCTCATACAGGGGGGACATGCAAGAGACCCAGTACTTC. V is TRBV5-4 and J is TRBJ2-5, with 8 bases fitting TRBD1. The germline V gene encodes CDR1 SGHNT and CDR2 YYREEE (reference sequence). The ends lost 3 bases at V and 2 bases at J; junction bases unmatched: 9. The CDR3 runs to 16 residues.

The chain employs TRBV6-2 or TRBV6-3 and TRBJ1-1; no clear D gene. V lost 5 bases and J lost 6, with 13 bases in between. The germline V gene has CDR1 MNHEY and CDR2 SVGEGT. The CDR3 extends over 13 amino acids. The CDR3 is CASSRGSPPEAFF. CDR3 sequence (DNA): TGTGCCAGCAGTCGAGGGTCTCCTCCTGAAGCTTTCTTT.

This sequence joins TRBV7-2 and TRBJ2-1, with 10 nucleotides matching TRBD2. The ends lost 5 bases at V and 5 bases at J; junction bases unmatched: 3. This CDR3 comprises 14 residues. Per the germline V gene, CDR1 is SGHTA and CDR2 is FQGNSA. The CDR3 DNA is TGTGCCAGCAGCACTAGCGGGGCCCACAATGAGCAGTTCTTC. This sequence encodes CASSTSGAHNEQFF. Based on the CDR3 plus reference TRBV7-2 and TRBJ2-1, the full variable domain is GAGVSQSPSNKVTEKGKDVELRCDPISGHTALYWYRQSLGQGLEFLIYFQGNSAPDKSGLPSDRFSAERTGGSVSTLTIQRTQQEDSAVYLCASSTSGAHNEQFFGPGTRLTVL.

The gene calls are TRBV18 and TRBJ2-1; D gene uncertain. Looked up from germline, CDR1 is KGHSH and CDR2 is LQKENI. V lost 6 bases and J lost 7, with 13 bases in between. The CDR3 is 13 residues long. CDR3 coding DNA: TGTGCCAGCTCGAGGCAAGGCTTGAATGAGCAGTTCTTC. Translating it yields CASSRQGLNEQFF.

The V gene is TRBV19, the J gene TRBJ1-1, with TRBD1 as a possible D gene (6 bases). The length of the CDR3 is 16 residues. Germline CDR1 is LNHDA and CDR2 is SQIVND (reference sequence). Trimming left V 3 bases short and J 0 bases short, with 14 bases between. The CDR3 protein is CASSMGGGRMNTEAFF. CDR3 bases: TGTGCCAGTAGTATGGGCGGGGGGCGCATGAACACTGAAGCTTTCTTT.

V and J are TRBV27 and TRBJ1-2, with TRBD1 matching over 7 bases. In germline, CDR1 is MNHEY, CDR2 SMNVEV (reference sequence). Unmatched junction bases numbered 11, after V lost 4 bases and J lost 0 bases. The CDR3 spans 17 residues. Here the CDR3 reads CASSSDPGGKSNYGYTF. CDR3 coding DNA: TGTGCCAGCAGTTCGGACCCAGGGGGGAAGTCTAACTATGGCTACACCTTC.

The CDR3 spells CASSKGRTGGCEQYF. CDR3 in DNA: TGTGCCAGCAGCAAAGGGCGGACAGGGGGATGCGAGCAGTACTTC. The chain joins TRBV21-1 to TRBJ2-7; the DNA was not compared with TRBD1, the D call given in the table. TRBV21-1 is deemed a pseudogene. The CDR3 consists of 15 residues.

This rearrangement joins TRBV19 to TRBJ1-4; D not resolved. Germline CDR1 LNHDA, CDR2 SQIVND (reference sequence). Trimming took 7 bases from V and 0 from J, leaving 9 bases between them. The CDR3 length is 14 residues. The CDR3 coding sequence is TGTGCCAGTACCTTGACTGCAACTAATGAAAAACTGTTTTTT. Amino acids: CASTLTATNEKLFF.

The chain joins TRBV5-4 to TRBJ1-1; TRBD1 matches at 7 bases. Looked up from germline, CDR1 is SGHNT and CDR2 is YYREEE (reference sequence). V gave up 3 bases and J gave up 3 bases; unmatched junction bases: 11. This CDR3 contains 16 residues. The CDR3 loop is CASSSGQDVRDTEAFF. The CDR3 DNA follows: TGTGCCAGCAGCTCCGGACAGGACGTGAGGGACACTGAAGCTTTCTTT.

V and J are TRBV5-1 and TRBJ1-2; 7 nucleotides align to TRBD1. Per the germline V gene, CDR1 is SGHRS and CDR2 is YFSETQ. J gave up 0 bases and V 4 bases, and 6 bases lay outside the gene matches. This CDR3 spans 15 amino acids. CDR3 sequence reads: CASSLGDRANYGYTF. The CDR3 nucleotides are TGCGCCAGCAGCCTGGGGGACAGAGCTAACTATGGCTACACCTTC.

V gene TRBV11-2 combines with J gene TRBJ2-7; the D is unclear. This CDR3 region has 13 residues. Deletions cut 1 base from V and 0 bases from J, with 4 bases between. In germline, CDR1 is SGHAT, CDR2 FQNNGV. For the CDR3, the DNA is TGTGCCAGCAGCTTAGCGAGCTCCTACGAGCAGTACTTC. Residues: CASSLASSYEQYF.

Points on this clone: The limits of the CDR3 on the DNA are not certain, so only TCRdb's listed CDR3 is given. This chain joins TRBV21-1 and TRBJ1-5; the D call TRBD1 from the table was never checked on the DNA. TRBV21-1 is a listed pseudogene. The CDR3 is 17 amino acids in total, end residues counted. CDR3 sequence: CASSKVGTGANNQPQHF.

The chain links TRBV29-1 to TRBJ2-1; 7 nucleotides align to TRBD1. The germline gives CDR1 SQVTM, CDR2 ANQGSEA. Trimming took 7 bases from V and 4 from J; bases not matched to a gene: 1. The CDR3 has 11 amino acids. CDR3 protein: CSGQGYNEQFF. The CDR3 nucleotides read TGCAGCGGACAGGGATACAATGAGCAGTTCTTC.

The rearrangement uses TRBV2 and TRBJ1-2, with D perhaps matching TRBD1 (5 bases). This CDR3 spans 15 amino acids. The germline gives CDR1 SNHLY, CDR2 FYNNEI. Trimming stripped 6 bases from V and 0 bases from J, with 14 bases between. The CDR3 DNA is TGTGCCAGCAGGGGTCAGGGCACCCCTAACTATGGCTACACCTTC. Protein product: CASRGQGTPNYGYTF.

This chain links TRBV9 with TRBJ2-1; 11 bases line up with TRBD1. J was trimmed by 4 bases and V by 3 bases; bases with no gene match: 3. The length of the CDR3 is 15 residues. Germline V gene lookup returns CDR1 SGDLS and CDR2 YYNGEE. The CDR3: CASSEGTGGYNEQFF. The CDR3, as DNA: TGTGCCAGCAGCGAGGGGACAGGGGGTTACAATGAGCAGTTCTTC.

This sequence joins TRBV19 and TRBJ1-1; D is possibly TRBD1 (6 bases). The germline V and J ends were trimmed by 5 bases and 11 bases, with 15 bases remaining between them. The germline gives CDR1 LNHDA, CDR2 SQIVND (reference sequence). The CDR3 totals 12 residues. This CDR3 is CASSALQGTAFF. In DNA form, the CDR3 reads TGTGCCAGTAGTGCCCTCCAGGGGACGGCTTTCTTT.

This chain uses TRBV27 with TRBJ2-7; no clear D. This CDR3 is built from 13 residues. V dropped 5 bases and J dropped 0 bases, with 8 bases sitting between them. The germline V gene encodes CDR1 MNHEY and CDR2 SMNVEV (reference sequence). CDR3 sequence reads: CASSPGSSYEQYF. The DNA for the CDR3 is TGTGCCAGCAGTCCCGGGTCCTCCTACGAGCAGTACTTC.

The chain uses TRBV7-9 and TRBJ2-1; D is perhaps TRBD2 (5 bases). The germline gives CDR1 SEHNR, CDR2 FQNEAQ (reference sequence). The CDR3 length is 13 residues. V gave up 5 bases and J gave up 10 bases, with 15 bases separating them. CDR3 in DNA: TGTGCCAGCAGCCAATTACTAGTTTCGGAGCAGTTCTTC. As protein: CASSQLLVSEQFF.